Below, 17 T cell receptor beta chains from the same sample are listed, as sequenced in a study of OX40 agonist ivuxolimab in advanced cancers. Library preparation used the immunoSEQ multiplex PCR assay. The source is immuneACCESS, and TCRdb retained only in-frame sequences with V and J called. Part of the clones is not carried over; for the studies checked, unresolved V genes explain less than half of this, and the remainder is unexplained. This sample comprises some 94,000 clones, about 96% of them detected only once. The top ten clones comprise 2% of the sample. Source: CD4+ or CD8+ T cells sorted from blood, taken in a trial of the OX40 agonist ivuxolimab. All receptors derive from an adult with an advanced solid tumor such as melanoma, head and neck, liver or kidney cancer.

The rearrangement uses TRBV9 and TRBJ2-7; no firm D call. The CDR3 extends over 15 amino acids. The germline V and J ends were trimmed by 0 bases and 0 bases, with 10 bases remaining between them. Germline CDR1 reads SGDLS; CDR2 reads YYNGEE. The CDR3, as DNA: TGTGCCAGCAGCGTAGGTCAGCACAGCTCCTACGAGCAGTACTTC. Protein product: CASSVGQHSSYEQYF.

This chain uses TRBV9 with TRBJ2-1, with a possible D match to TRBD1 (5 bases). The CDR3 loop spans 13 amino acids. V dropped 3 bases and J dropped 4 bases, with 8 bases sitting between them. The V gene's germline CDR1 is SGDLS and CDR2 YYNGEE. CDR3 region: CASSASGYNEQFF. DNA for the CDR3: TGTGCCAGCAGCGCCTCAGGGTACAATGAGCAGTTCTTC.

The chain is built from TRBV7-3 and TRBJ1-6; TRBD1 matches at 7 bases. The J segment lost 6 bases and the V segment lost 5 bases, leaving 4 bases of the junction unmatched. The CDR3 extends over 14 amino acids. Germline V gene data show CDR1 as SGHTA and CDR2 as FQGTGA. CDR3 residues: CASSRDSTNSPLHF. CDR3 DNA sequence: TGTGCCAGCAGCCGGGACAGCACTAATTCACCCCTCCACTTT.

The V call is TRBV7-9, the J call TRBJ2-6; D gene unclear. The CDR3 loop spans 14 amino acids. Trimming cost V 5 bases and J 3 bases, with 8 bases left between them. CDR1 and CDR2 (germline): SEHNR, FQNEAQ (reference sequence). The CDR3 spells CASSQKVGANVLTF. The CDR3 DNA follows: TGTGCCAGCAGCCAAAAGGTTGGGGCCAACGTCCTGACTTTC.

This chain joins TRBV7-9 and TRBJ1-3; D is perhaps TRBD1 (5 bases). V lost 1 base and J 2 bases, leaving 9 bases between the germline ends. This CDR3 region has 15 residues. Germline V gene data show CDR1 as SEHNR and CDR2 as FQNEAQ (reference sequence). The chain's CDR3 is CASSLGGTAGNTIYF. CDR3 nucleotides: TGTGCCAGCAGCTTAGGTGGGACTGCTGGAAACACCATATATTTT. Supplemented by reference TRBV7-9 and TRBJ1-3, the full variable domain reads DTGVSQNPRHKITKRGQNVTFRCDPISEHNRLYWYRQTLGQGPEFLTYFQNEAQLEKSRLLSDRFSAERPKGSFSTLEIQRTEQGDSAMYLCASSLGGTAGNTIYFGEGSWLTVV.

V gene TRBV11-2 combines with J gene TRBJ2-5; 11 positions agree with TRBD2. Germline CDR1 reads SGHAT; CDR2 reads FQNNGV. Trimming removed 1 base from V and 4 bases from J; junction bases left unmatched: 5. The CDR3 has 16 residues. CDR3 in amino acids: CASSLVISGGVETQYF. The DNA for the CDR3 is TGTGCCAGCAGCTTAGTGATTAGCGGGGGGGTAGAGACCCAGTACTTC.

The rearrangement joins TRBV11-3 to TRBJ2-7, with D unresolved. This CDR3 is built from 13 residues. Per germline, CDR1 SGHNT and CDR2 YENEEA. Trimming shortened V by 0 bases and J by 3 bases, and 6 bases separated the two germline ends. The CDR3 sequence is CASSLEQSYEQYF. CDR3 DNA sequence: TGTGCCAGCAGCTTAGAACAGAGCTACGAGCAGTACTTC.

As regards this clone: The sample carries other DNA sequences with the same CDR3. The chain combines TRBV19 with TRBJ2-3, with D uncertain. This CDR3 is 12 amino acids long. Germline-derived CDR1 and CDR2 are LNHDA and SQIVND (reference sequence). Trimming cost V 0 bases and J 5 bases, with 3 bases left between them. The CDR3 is CASSIDGDTQYF. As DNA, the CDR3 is TGTGCCAGTAGTATAGATGGAGATACGCAGTATTTT. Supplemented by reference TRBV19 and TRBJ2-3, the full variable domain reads DGGITQSPKYLFRKEGQNVTLSCEQNLNHDAMYWYRQDPGQGLRLIYYSQIVNDFQKGDIAEGYSVSREKKESFPLTVTSAQKNPTAFYLCASSIDGDTQYFGPGTRLTVL.

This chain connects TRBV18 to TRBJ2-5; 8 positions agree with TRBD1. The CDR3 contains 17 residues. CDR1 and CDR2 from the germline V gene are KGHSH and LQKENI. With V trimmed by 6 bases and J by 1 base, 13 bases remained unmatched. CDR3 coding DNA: TGTGCCAGCTCCCACCCCGGGACAGGACTAACCCAAGAGACCCAGTACTTC. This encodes CASSHPGTGLTQETQYF.

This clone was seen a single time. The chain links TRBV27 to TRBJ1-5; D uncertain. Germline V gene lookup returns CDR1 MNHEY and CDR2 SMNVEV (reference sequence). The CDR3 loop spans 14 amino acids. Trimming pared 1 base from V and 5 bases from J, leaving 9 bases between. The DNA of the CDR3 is TGTGCCAGCAGTTTATTAGGGCTAGATCAGCCCCAGCATTTT. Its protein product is CASSLLGLDQPQHF.

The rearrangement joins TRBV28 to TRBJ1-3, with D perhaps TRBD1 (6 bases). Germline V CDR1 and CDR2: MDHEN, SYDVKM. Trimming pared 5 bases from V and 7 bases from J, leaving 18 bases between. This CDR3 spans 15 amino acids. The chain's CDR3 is CASSDNRDLWNTIYF. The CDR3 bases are TGTGCCAGCAGTGACAACAGGGACCTTTGGAACACCATATATTTT. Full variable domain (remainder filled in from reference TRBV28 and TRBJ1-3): DVKVTQSSRYLVKRTGEKVFLECVQDMDHENMFWYRQDPGLGLRLIYFSYDVKMKEKGDIPEGYSVSREKKERFSLILESASTNQTSMYLCASSDNRDLWNTIYFGEGSWLTVV.

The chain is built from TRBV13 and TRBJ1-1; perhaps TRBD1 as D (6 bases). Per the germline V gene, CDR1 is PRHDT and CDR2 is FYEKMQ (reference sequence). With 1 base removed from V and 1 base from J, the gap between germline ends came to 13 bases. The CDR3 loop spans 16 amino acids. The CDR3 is CASSLVKDRRNTEAFF. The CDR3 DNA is TGTGCCAGCAGCTTAGTTAAAGACAGGAGGAACACTGAAGCTTTCTTT. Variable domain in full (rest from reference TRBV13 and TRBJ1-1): AAGVIQSPRHLIKEKRETATLKCYPIPRHDTVYWYQQGPGQDPQFLISFYEKMQSDKGSIPDRFSAQQFSDYHSELNMSSLELGDSALYFCASSLVKDRRNTEAFFGQGTRLTVV.

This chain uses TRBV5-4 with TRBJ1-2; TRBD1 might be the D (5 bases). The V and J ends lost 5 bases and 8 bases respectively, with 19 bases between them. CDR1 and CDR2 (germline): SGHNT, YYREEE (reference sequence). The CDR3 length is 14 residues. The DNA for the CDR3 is TGTGCCAGCAGTTCGACCGGGACGGCCTTCGGCTACACCTTC. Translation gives CASSSTGTAFGYTF. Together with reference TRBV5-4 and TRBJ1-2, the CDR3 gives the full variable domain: ETGVTQSPTHLIKTRGQQVTLRCSSQSGHNTVSWYQQALGQGPQFIFQYYREEENGRGNFPPRFSGLQFPNYSSELNVNALELDDSALYLCASSSTGTAFGYTFGSGTRLTVV.

CDR3 sequence reads: CASSSRTNYEQYF. The CDR3, as DNA: TGTGCCAGCAGCTCGCGGACTAACTACGAGCAGTACTTC. V gene TRBV5-4 combines with J gene TRBJ2-7, with TRBD2 as a possible D gene (6 bases). CDR1 is SGHNT and CDR2 is YYREEE in the germline V gene (reference sequence). V dropped 3 bases and J dropped 3 bases, with 10 bases sitting between them. This CDR3 is built from 13 residues.

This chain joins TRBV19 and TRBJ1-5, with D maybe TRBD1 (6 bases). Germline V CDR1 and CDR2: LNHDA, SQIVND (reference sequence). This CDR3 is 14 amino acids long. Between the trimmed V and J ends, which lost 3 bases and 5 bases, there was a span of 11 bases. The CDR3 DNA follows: TGTGCCAGTAGTATGCAGGGGAGATATCAGCCCCAGCATTTT. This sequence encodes CASSMQGRYQPQHF.

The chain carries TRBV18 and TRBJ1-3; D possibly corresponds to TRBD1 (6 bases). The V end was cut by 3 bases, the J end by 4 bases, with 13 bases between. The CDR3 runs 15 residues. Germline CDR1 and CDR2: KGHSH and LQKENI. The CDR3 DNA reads TGTGCCAGCTCACCGGCAGGGGACACCGGAAACACCATATATTTT. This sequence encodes CASSPAGDTGNTIYF.

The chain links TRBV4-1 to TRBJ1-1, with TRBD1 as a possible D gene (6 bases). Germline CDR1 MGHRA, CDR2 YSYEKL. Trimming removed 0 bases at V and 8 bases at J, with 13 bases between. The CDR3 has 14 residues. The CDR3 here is CASSQDALDREAFF. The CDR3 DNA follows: TGCGCCAGCAGCCAAGATGCGTTAGACAGGGAAGCTTTCTTT.